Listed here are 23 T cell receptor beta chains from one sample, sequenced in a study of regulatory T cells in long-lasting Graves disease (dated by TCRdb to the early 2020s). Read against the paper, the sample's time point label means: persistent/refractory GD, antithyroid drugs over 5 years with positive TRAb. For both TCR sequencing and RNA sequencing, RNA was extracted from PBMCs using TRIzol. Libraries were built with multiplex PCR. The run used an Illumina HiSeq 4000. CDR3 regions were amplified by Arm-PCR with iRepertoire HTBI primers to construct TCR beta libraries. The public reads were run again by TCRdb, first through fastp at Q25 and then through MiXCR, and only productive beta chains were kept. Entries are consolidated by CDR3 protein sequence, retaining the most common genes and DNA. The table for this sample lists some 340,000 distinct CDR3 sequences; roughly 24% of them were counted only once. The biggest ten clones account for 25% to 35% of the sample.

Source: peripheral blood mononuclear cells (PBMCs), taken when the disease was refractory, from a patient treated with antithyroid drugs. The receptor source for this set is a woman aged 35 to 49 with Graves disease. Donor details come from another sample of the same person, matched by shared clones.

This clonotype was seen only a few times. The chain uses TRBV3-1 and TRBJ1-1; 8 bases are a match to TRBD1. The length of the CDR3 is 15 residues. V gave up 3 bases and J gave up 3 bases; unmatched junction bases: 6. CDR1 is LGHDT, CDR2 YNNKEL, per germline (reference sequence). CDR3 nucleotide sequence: TGTGCCAGCAGCCATCCTTGGACAGGGCACACTGAAGCTTTCTTT. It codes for CASSHPWTGHTEAFF.

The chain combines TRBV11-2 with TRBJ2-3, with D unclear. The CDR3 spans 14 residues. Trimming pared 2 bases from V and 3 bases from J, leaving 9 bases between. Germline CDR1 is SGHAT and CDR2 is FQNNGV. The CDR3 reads CASSLSRATDTQYF. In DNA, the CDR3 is TGTGCCAGCAGCTTAAGTCGGGCGACAGATACGCAGTATTTT.

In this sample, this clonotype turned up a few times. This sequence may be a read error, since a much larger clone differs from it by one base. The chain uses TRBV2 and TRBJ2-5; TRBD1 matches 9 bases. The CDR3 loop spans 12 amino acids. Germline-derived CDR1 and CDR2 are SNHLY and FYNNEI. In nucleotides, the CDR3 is TGTGCCGGCAGGGGGACAGGGAGGACCCAGTACTTC. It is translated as CAGRGTGRTQYF.

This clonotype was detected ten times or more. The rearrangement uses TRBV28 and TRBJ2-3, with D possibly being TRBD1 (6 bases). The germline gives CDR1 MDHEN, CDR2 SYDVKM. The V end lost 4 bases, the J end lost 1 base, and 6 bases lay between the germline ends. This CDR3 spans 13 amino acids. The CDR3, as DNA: TGTGCCAGCAGTTCAGGGGGCACAGATACGCAGTATTTT. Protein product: CASSSGGTDTQYF.

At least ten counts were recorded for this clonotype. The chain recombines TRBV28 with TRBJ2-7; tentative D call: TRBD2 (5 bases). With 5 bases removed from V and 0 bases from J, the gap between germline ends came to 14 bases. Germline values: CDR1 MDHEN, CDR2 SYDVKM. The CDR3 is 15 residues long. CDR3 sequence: CASSPLTRSSYEQYF. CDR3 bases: TGTGCCAGCAGTCCCCTCACTAGGAGCTCCTACGAGCAGTACTTC. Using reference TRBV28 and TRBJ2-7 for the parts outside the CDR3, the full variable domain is DVKVTQSSRYLVKRTGEKVFLECVQDMDHENMFWYRQDPGLGLRLIYFSYDVKMKEKGDIPEGYSVSREKKERFSLILESASTNQTSMYLCASSPLTRSSYEQYFGPGTRLTVT.

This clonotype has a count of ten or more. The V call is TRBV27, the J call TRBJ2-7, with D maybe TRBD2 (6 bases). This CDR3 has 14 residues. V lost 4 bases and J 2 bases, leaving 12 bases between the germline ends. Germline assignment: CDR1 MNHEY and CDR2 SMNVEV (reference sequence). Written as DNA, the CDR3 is TGTGCCAGCAGTTGGGCTAGCGCTACCTACGAGCAGTACTTC. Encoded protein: CASSWASATYEQYF.

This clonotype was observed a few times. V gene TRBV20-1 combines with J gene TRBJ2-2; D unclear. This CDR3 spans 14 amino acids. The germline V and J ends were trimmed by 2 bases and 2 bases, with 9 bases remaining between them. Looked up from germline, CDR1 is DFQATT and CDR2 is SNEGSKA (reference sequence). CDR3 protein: CSARTASNTGELFF. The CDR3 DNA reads TGCAGTGCTAGAACAGCGAGTAACACCGGGGAGCTGTTTTTT.

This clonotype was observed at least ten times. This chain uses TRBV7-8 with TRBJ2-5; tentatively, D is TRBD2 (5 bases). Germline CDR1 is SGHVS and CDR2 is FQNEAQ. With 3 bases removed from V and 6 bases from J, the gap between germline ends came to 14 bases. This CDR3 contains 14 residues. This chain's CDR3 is CASSFSYGEQTQYF. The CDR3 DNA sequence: TGTGCCAGCAGCTTCAGTTACGGGGAGCAGACCCAGTACTTC. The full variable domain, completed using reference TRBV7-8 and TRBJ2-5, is GAGVSQSPRYKVAKRGQDVALRCDPISGHVSLFWYQQALGQGPEFLTYFQNEAQLDKSGLPSDRFFAERPEGSVSTLKIQRTQQEDSAVYLCASSFSYGEQTQYFGPGTRLLVL.

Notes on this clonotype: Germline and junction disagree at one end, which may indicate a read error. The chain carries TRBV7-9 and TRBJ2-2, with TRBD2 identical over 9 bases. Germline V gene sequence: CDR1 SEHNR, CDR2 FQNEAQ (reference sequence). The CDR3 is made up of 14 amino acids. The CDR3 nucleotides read TGTGCCAACAGCGGGGGGCGCCACACCGGGGAGCTGTTTTTT. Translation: CANSGGRHTGELFF.

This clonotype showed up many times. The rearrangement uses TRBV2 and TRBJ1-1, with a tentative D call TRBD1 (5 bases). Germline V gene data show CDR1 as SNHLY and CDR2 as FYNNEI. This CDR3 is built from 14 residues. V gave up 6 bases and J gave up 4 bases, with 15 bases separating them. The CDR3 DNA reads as TGTGCCAGCAGGTTTGGGGACTTGGGCACTGAAGCTTTCTTT. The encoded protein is CASRFGDLGTEAFF.

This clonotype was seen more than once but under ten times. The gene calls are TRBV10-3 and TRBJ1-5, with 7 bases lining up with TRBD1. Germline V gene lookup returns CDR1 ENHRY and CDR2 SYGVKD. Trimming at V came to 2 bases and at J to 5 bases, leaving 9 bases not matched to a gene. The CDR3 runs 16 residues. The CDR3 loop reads CAISETGVGGDQPQHF. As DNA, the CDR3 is TGTGCCATCAGTGAGACAGGGGTAGGGGGCGATCAGCCCCAGCATTTT.

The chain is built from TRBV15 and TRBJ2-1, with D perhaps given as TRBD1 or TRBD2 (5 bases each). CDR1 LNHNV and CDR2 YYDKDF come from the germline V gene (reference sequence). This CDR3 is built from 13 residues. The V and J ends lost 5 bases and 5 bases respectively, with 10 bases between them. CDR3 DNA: TGTGCCACCAGCGGGGACGGAAACAATGAGCAGTTCTTC. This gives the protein CATSGDGNNEQFF.

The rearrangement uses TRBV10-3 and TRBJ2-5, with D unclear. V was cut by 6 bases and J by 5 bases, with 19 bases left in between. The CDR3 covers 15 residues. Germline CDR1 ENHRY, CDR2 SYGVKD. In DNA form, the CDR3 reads TGTGCCATCAGCGTTGGACCGGGTCTATCGGAGACCCAGTACTTC. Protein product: CAISVGPGLSETQYF.

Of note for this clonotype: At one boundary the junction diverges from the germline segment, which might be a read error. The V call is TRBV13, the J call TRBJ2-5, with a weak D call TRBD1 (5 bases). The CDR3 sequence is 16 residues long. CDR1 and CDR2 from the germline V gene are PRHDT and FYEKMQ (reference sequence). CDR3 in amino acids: CASSPRRGEFQETQHF. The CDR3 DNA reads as TGTGCCAGCAGCCCCCGTAGGGGCGAGTTCCAAGAGACCCAGCACTTC.

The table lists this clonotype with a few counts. CDR3 protein: CASSLGAFGYTF. DNA for the CDR3: TGTGCCAGTAGCCTTGGGGCCTTTGGCTACACCTTC. This chain uses TRBV19 with TRBJ1-2; D perhaps matches TRBD1 (5 bases). The ends were cut back, 6 bases at V and 7 bases at J, with 12 bases in the middle. The germline V gene encodes CDR1 LNHDA and CDR2 SQIVND (reference sequence). The CDR3 runs 12 residues.

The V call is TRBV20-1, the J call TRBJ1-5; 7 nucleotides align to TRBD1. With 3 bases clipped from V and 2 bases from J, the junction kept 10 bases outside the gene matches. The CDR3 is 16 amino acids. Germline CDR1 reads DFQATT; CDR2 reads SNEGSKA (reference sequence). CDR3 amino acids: CSARLNTGVGNQPQHF. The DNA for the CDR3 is TGCAGTGCTAGGCTAAACACAGGGGTTGGCAATCAGCCCCAGCATTTT.

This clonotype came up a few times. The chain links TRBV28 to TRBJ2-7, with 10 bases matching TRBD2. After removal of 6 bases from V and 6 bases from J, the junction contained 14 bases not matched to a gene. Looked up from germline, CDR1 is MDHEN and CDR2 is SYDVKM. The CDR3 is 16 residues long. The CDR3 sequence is CASSVSSLAGAGEQYF. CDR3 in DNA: TGTGCCAGCAGCGTAAGTTCCCTAGCGGGAGCGGGCGAGCAGTACTTC.

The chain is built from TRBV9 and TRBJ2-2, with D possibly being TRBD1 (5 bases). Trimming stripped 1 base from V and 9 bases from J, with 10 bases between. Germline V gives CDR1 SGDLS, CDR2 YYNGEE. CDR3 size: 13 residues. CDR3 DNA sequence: TGTGCCAGCAGCGTAATAGGGGCCCGGGAGCTGTTTTTT. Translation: CASSVIGARELFF.

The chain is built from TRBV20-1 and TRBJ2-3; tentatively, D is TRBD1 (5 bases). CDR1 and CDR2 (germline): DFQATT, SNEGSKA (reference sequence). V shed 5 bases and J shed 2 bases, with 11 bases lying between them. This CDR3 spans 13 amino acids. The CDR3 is CSADDRPTDTQYF. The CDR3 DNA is TGCAGTGCTGACGACAGACCCACAGATACGCAGTATTTT.

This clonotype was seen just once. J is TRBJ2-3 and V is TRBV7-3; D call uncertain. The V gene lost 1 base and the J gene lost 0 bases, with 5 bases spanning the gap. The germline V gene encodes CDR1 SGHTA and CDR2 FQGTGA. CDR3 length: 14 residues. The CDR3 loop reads CASSLSFSTDTQYF. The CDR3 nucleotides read TGTGCCAGCAGCTTAAGTTTCAGCACAGATACGCAGTATTTT.

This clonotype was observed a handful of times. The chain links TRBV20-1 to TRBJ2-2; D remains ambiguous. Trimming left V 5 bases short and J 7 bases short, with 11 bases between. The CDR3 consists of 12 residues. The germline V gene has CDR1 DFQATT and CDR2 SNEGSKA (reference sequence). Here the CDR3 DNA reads TGCAGTGCTTTGATTGTCAACGGGGAGCTGTTTTTT. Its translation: CSALIVNGELFF.

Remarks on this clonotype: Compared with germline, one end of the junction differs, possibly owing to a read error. The CDR3 sequence: CASRGSHSGNTIYF. The CDR3 DNA reads as TGTGCCAGCAGAGGGAGCCACTCTGGAAACACCATATATTTC. The V gene is TRBV2, the J gene TRBJ1-3; D is undetermined. Germline V CDR1 and CDR2: SNHLY, FYNNEI. This CDR3 is 14 amino acids long.

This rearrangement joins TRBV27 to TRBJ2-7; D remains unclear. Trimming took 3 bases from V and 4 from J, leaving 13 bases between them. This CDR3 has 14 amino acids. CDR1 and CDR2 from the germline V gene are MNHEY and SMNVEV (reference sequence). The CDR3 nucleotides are TGTGCCAGCAGTTTTGGCGGCGGTAGATACGAGCAGTACTTC. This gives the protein CASSFGGGRYEQYF.